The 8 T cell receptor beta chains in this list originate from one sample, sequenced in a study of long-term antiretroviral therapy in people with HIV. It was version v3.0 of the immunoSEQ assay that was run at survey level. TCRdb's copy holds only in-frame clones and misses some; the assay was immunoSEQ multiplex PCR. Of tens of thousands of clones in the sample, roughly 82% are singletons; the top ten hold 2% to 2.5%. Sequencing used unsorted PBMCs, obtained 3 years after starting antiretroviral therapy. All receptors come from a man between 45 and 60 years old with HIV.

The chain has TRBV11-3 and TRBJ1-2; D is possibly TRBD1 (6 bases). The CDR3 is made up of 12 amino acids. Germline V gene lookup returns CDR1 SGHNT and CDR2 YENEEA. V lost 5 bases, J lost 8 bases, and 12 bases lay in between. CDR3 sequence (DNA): TGTGCCAGCAGCGCGCACAGGGACGGCTACACCTTC. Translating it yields CASSAHRDGYTF.

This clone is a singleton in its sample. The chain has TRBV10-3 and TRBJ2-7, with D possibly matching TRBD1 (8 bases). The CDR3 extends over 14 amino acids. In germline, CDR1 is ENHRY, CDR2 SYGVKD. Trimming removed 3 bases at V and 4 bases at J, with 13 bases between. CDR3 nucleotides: TGTGCCATCAGTGACAACAGGGGGGGGTACGAGCAGTACTTC. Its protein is CAISDNRGGYEQYF.

CDR3 coding DNA: TGTGCCAGCAGCCCCCGCACGGGGAACACTGAAGCTTTCTTT. This translates into CASSPRTGNTEAFF. The chain is built from TRBV7-2 and TRBJ1-1; D remains unclear. V lost 5 bases and J lost 1, with 11 bases in between. The CDR3 runs to 14 residues. The germline gives CDR1 SGHTA, CDR2 FQGNSA.

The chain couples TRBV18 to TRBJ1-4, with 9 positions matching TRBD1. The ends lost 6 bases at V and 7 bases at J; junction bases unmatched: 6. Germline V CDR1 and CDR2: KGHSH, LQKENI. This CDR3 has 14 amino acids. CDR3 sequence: CASSPGQGSEKLFF. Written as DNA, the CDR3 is TGTGCCAGCTCTCCGGGACAGGGAAGTGAAAAACTGTTTTTT.

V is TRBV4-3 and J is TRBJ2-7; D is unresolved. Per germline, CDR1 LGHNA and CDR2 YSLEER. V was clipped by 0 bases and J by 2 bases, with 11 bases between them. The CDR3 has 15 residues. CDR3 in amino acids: CASSQDFTAAYEQYF. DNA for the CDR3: TGCGCCAGCAGCCAAGATTTTACAGCTGCCTACGAGCAGTACTTC.

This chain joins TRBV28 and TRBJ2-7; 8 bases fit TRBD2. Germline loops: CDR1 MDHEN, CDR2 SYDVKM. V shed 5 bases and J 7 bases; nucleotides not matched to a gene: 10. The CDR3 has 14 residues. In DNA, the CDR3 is TGTGCCAGCAGTCCGGGACTAGATCTTCCTGAGCAGTACTTC. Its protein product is CASSPGLDLPEQYF.

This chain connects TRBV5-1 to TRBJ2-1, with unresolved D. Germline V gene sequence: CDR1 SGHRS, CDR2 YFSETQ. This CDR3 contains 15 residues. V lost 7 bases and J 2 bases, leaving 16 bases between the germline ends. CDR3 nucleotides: TGCGCCAGCCGCCCGTTCCGTAGCCCCTACAATGAGCAGTTCTTC. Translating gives CASRPFRSPYNEQFF.

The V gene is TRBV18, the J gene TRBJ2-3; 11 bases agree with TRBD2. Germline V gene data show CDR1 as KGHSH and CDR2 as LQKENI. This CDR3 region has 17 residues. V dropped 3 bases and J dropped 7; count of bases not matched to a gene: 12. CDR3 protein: CASSPLTSGTLENTQYF. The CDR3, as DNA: TGTGCCAGCTCACCTTTGACTAGCGGGACCCTCGAGAATACGCAGTATTTT.